The 10 T cell receptor beta chains given below trace back to one sample, sequenced in a study of Graves' ophthalmopathy and Graves' hyperthyroidism. RNA transcripts yielded amplified TCR beta CDR3 regions. After a first-round RT-PCR with HTBI primers, a second-round multiplex PCR was run. TCRdb passed the multiplex PCR reads through MiXCR, listing each CDR3 protein once. The sample has about 500,000 distinct CDR3 sequences, under 15% seen once. Input material: blood. All receptors derive from a woman in her 30s with Graves' ophthalmopathy.

At least ten counts were recorded for this clonotype. The CDR3 DNA reads as TGCGCCAGCAGCCACTCTTCCGGGACGGTCTATGGCTACACCTTC. Its translation: CASSHSSGTVYGYTF. The genes are TRBV4-1 and TRBJ1-2; perhaps TRBD1 as D (5 bases). Germline CDR1 MGHRA, CDR2 YSYEKL. The CDR3 totals 15 residues. V lost 3 bases to trimming and J lost 4 bases, with 15 bases between them.

This clonotype was observed many times. The chain carries TRBV28 and TRBJ1-2; perhaps TRBD1 as D (5 bases). Germline-derived CDR1 and CDR2 are MDHEN and SYDVKM. The CDR3 is made up of 13 amino acids. With 5 bases removed from V and 7 bases from J, the gap between germline ends came to 14 bases. The CDR3 is CASSPGTIGGYTF. The CDR3 nucleotides are TGTGCCAGCAGTCCCGGGACTATCGGTGGCTACACCTTC.

This clonotype was seen many times. The chain joins TRBV5-1 to TRBJ1-1, with D hard to call. CDR3 size: 17 residues. CDR1 and CDR2 (germline): SGHRS, YFSETQ. V was shortened by 1 base and J by 0 bases, with 16 bases between the two germline ends. The CDR3 region is CASSLFWAGNLNTEAFF. In nucleotides, the CDR3 is TGCGCCAGCAGCTTGTTTTGGGCGGGGAATCTGAACACTGAAGCTTTCTTT.

This clonotype showed up many times. The CDR3 nucleotides read TGTGCCAGCAGTCCAAGGGTAGCGGGGGATTTATATAGCAATCAGCCCCAGCATTTT. Translating it yields CASSPRVAGDLYSNQPQHF. The chain links TRBV27 to TRBJ1-5, with D perhaps TRBD1 (5 bases). The CDR3 spans 19 residues. CDR1 MNHEY and CDR2 SMNVEV come from the germline V gene (reference sequence). Trimming took off 5 bases at V and 0 bases at J, with 23 bases between the two ends.

V usage is TRBV3-1 and J usage is TRBJ2-7, with a weak D call TRBD2 (6 bases). This CDR3 spans 16 amino acids. V was trimmed by 0 bases and J by 5 bases, leaving 17 bases between them. From germline, CDR1 is LGHDT and CDR2 YNNKEL (reference sequence). For the CDR3, the DNA is TGTGCCAGCAGCCAAGATAGGAGGGCTATTTTCCACGAGCAGTACTTC. Its translation is CASSQDRRAIFHEQYF.

This clonotype occurred many times. This sequence joins TRBV7-6 and TRBJ2-7; 9 bases fit TRBD2. The CDR3 length is 15 residues. Germline CDR1 is SGHVS and CDR2 is FNYEAQ. V gave up 5 bases and J gave up 5 bases; unmatched junction bases: 10. CDR3 DNA: TGTGCCAGCAGCCTCCTAGCGGGAATGGTCCACGAGCAGTACTTC. Translated, it gives CASSLLAGMVHEQYF.

This clonotype was found many times. This sequence joins TRBV6-2 or TRBV6-3 and TRBJ1-1; D not certain. Per the germline V gene, CDR1 is MNHEY and CDR2 is SVGEGT. V dropped 5 bases and J dropped 1 base, with 14 bases sitting between them. There are 15 residues in the CDR3. DNA for the CDR3: TGTGCCAGCAGTCCTTGGACGGCAACGAACACTGAAGCTTTCTTT. Its translation is CASSPWTATNTEAFF.

This clonotype was seen repeatedly, ten times or more. The chain has TRBV19 and TRBJ1-1; D is possibly TRBD1 (5 bases). Germline assignment: CDR1 LNHDA and CDR2 SQIVND (reference sequence). V dropped 3 bases and J dropped 4 bases, with 12 bases sitting between them. CDR3 length equals 14 residues. The CDR3 nucleotides are TGTGCCAGTAGTATGGAGGGGCCGGGCACTGAAGCTTTCTTT. Encoded protein: CASSMEGPGTEAFF. Together with reference TRBV19 and TRBJ1-1, the CDR3 gives the full variable domain: DGGITQSPKYLFRKEGQNVTLSCEQNLNHDAMYWYRQDPGQGLRLIYYSQIVNDFQKGDIAEGYSVSREKKESFPLTVTSAQKNPTAFYLCASSMEGPGTEAFFGQGTRLTVV.

This clonotype has at least ten counts. The V call is TRBV18, the J call TRBJ2-4; tentatively, D is TRBD2 (5 bases). V lost 1 base and J 0 bases, leaving 10 bases between the germline ends. This CDR3 spans 16 amino acids. CDR1 KGHSH and CDR2 LQKENI come from the germline V gene. DNA for the CDR3: TGTGCCAGCTCACCACGCCAGGAGGTAGCCAAAAACATTCAGTACTTC. Translated: CASSPRQEVAKNIQYF.

This clonotype was picked up many times. The rearrangement links TRBV4-2 to TRBJ1-2; TRBD1 matches at 7 bases. This CDR3 is built from 15 residues. Germline loops: CDR1 LGHNA, CDR2 YNFKEQ. The ends lost 2 bases at V and 6 bases at J; junction bases unmatched: 9. Written as DNA, the CDR3 is TGTGCCAGCAGCCAACTTCGACAGGGAATGGATGGCTACACCTTC. Encoded protein: CASSQLRQGMDGYTF.